These 19 T cell receptor beta chains were sequenced from one sample in a study of T cells after yellow fever vaccination. Each CDR3 protein is one row after TCRdb ran MiXCR on the 5' RACE reads. The profile shows under 150,000 distinct CDR3 sequences, about 8% of them singletons. The sample here was CD4+ T cells sorted from PBMCs, taken 5 days after the yellow fever booster vaccination. The receptor set was obtained from a man aged 25-40 years who received the YFV17D yellow fever vaccine.

This clonotype occurred many times. The chain links TRBV6-2 or TRBV6-3 to TRBJ2-7, with TRBD2 identical over 8 bases. CDR3 length: 14 residues. CDR1 and CDR2 (germline): MNHEY, SVGEGT. V lost 7 bases and J lost 5; bases outside the gene matches: 10. CDR3: CASMSGRSLNEQYF. DNA for the CDR3: TGTGCCAGCATGAGCGGGAGAAGTCTCAACGAGCAGTACTTC.

With respect to this clonotype: This sequence may be a read error, since a much larger clone differs from it by one base. The chain joins TRBV5-1 to TRBJ2-5; TRBD1 agrees at 7 bases. V lost 2 bases and J lost 4; bases outside the gene matches: 8. This CDR3 has 15 amino acids. Germline V gene lookup returns CDR1 SGHRS and CDR2 YFSETQ. The CDR3 spells CASSFGVGTAETQYF. CDR3 DNA: TGCGCCAGCAGCTTTGGGGTCGGGACAGCAGAGACCCAGTACTTC. The full variable domain, with the rest looked up from reference TRBV5-1 and TRBJ2-5, is KAGVTQTPRYLIKTRGQQVTLSCSPISGHRSVSWYQQTPGQGLQFLFEYFSETQRNKGNFPGRFSGRQFSNSRSEMNVSTLELGDSALYLCASSFGVGTAETQYFGPGTRLLVL.

Regarding this clonotype: This clone may be a read error of a much larger clone one base away. V gene TRBV29-1 combines with J gene TRBJ2-7, with 7 bases matching TRBD1. Germline assignment: CDR1 SQVTM and CDR2 ANQGSEA. V shed 2 bases, J shed 7 bases, and the junction held 11 bases outside the gene matches. This CDR3 is built from 14 residues. The CDR3 is CSVEKGQGEREQYF. The CDR3, as DNA: TGCAGCGTTGAAAAGGGGCAGGGGGAGCGTGAGCAGTACTTC.

The chain links TRBV20-1 to TRBJ2-1; either TRBD1 or TRBD2 may fit D (6 bases each). V lost 3 bases and J lost 1, with 16 bases in between. There are 16 residues in the CDR3. From germline, CDR1 is DFQATT and CDR2 SNEGSKA (reference sequence). The CDR3: CSARGQTRGSYNEQFF. The CDR3 DNA sequence: TGCAGTGCTAGGGGCCAGACTAGGGGGTCCTACAATGAGCAGTTCTTC.

This clonotype was counted at least ten times. The rearrangement joins TRBV6-5 to TRBJ2-1; TRBD2 matches at 11 bases. The CDR3 has 15 amino acids. V lost 8 bases, J lost 10 bases, and 13 bases stayed unmatched. The germline V gene encodes CDR1 MNHEY and CDR2 SVGAGI. DNA of the CDR3: TGTGCCAGCGGCCCGATAGCGGGAGGGCCGGGAGAGCAGTTCTTC. Its translation: CASGPIAGGPGEQFF.

This clonotype was counted ten times or more. V gene TRBV7-2 combines with J gene TRBJ2-2, with TRBD2 matching 11 bases. With V trimmed by 5 bases and J by 6 bases, 8 bases remained unmatched. Germline loops: CDR1 SGHTA, CDR2 FQGNSA. The CDR3 covers 16 residues. The CDR3 DNA is TGTGCCAGCAGCCTCGGGACTAGCGGATCCGCCGGGGAGCTGTTTTTT. This gives the protein CASSLGTSGSAGELFF.

The chain carries TRBV7-2 and TRBJ1-4, with 12 bases identical to TRBD1. After removal of 7 bases from V and 3 bases from J, the junction contained 9 bases not matched to a gene. The CDR3 is made up of 17 amino acids. Germline V gene lookup returns CDR1 SGHTA and CDR2 FQGNSA. In DNA form, the CDR3 reads TGTGCCAGCAAGAGGGGGACAGGGGGCGCCTCTAATGAAAAACTGTTTTTT. This translates into CASKRGTGGASNEKLFF.

A few counts support this clonotype. The chain couples TRBV15 to TRBJ2-7; D not certain. CDR3 length equals 15 residues. CDR1 is LNHNV, CDR2 YYDKDF, per germline (reference sequence). The V end lost 5 bases, the J end lost 0 bases, and 14 bases lay between the germline ends. The CDR3 bases are TGTGCCACCAGCGCTGACCAACGGGTCTCCTACGAGCAGTACTTC. Protein sequence: CATSADQRVSYEQYF.

This clonotype occurred many times. The genes are TRBV20-1 and TRBJ2-3, with 7 bases matching TRBD1. This CDR3 comprises 15 residues. Germline trimming cut 5 bases from V and 0 bases from J; bases unmatched to any gene: 8. The germline V gene encodes CDR1 DFQATT and CDR2 SNEGSKA (reference sequence). DNA of the CDR3: TGCAGTGCTGGAATAGGGGGCCCTAGCACAGATACGCAGTATTTT. It is translated as CSAGIGGPSTDTQYF.

This clonotype was recorded many times. V usage is TRBV5-1 and J usage is TRBJ1-1; D is unclear. Trimming cost V 0 bases and J 8 bases, with 14 bases left between them. The CDR3 length is 14 residues. The germline gives CDR1 SGHRS, CDR2 YFSETQ. The CDR3 loop is CASSLAPMAQEAFF. The DNA for the CDR3 is TGCGCCAGCAGCTTGGCCCCGATGGCTCAGGAAGCTTTCTTT.

This clonotype was seen repeatedly, ten times or more. The rearrangement uses TRBV7-9 and TRBJ2-2; TRBD2 matches 11 bases. V lost 5 bases, J lost 3 bases, and 5 bases stayed unmatched. The CDR3 has 16 amino acids. The germline V gene has CDR1 SEHNR and CDR2 FQNEAQ (reference sequence). As DNA, the CDR3 is TGTGCCAGCAGCCGATCTAGCGGGAGGTACACCGGGGAGCTGTTTTTT. This encodes CASSRSSGRYTGELFF. Full variable domain (rest looked up from reference TRBV7-9 and TRBJ2-2): DTGVSQNPRHKITKRGQNVTFRCDPISEHNRLYWYRQTLGQGPEFLTYFQNEAQLEKSRLLSDRFSAERPKGSFSTLEIQRTEQGDSAMYLCASSRSSGRYTGELFFGEGSRLTVL.

This clonotype was recorded at least ten times. The rearrangement joins TRBV7-2 to TRBJ2-3; D gene ambiguous. The CDR3 has 15 amino acids. Germline V gene data show CDR1 as SGHTA and CDR2 as FQGNSA. V dropped 3 bases and J dropped 3 bases, with 13 bases sitting between them. CDR3 protein: CASSFDRLGTDTQYF. The CDR3 DNA follows: TGTGCCAGCAGCTTTGACCGACTGGGGACAGATACGCAGTATTTT.

The genes are TRBV18 and TRBJ2-3, with D perhaps TRBD2 (5 bases). Trimming removed 3 bases at V and 2 bases at J, with 9 bases between. The CDR3 length is 14 residues. Germline CDR1 is KGHSH and CDR2 is LQKENI. In DNA form, the CDR3 reads TGTGCCAGCTCACCCGGACTTACCACAGATACGCAGTATTTT. It specifies CASSPGLTTDTQYF.

This clonotype was picked up many times. V and J are TRBV11-2 and TRBJ2-3, with TRBD2 matching over 9 bases. CDR3 length: 18 amino acids. V was clipped by 1 base and J by 4 bases; unmatched bases: 12. The germline V gene has CDR1 SGHAT and CDR2 FQNNGV. CDR3 bases: TGTGCCAGCAGCTTAGTTCCCCCCGGAGCGGGAGGAGCAGATACGCAGTATTTT. Translation: CASSLVPPGAGGADTQYF.

This clonotype was seen at least ten times. CDR3 sequence (DNA): TGCAGTGCTCTGAAAGGGAGCAAGAACACCGGGGAGCTGTTTTTT. It codes for CSALKGSKNTGELFF. This chain links TRBV20-1 with TRBJ2-2; TRBD2 is a possible D gene (5 bases). The V end was cut by 5 bases, the J end by 1 base, with 14 bases between. The CDR3 covers 15 residues. CDR1 is DFQATT, CDR2 SNEGSKA, per germline (reference sequence).

In this sample, this clonotype turned up a few times. The chain joins TRBV5-4 to TRBJ2-1; 10 nucleotides align to TRBD1. V gave up 0 bases and J gave up 15 bases; unmatched junction bases: 6. Per germline, CDR1 SGHNT and CDR2 YYREEE (reference sequence). The CDR3 length is 13 residues. The CDR3 loop is CASSLVEGQGWFF. The CDR3 DNA is TGTGCCAGCAGCTTGGTCGAGGGACAGGGGTGGTTCTTC.

This clonotype has a count of ten or more. The V gene is TRBV7-2, the J gene TRBJ2-7, with no clear D. Germline assignment: CDR1 SGHTA and CDR2 FQGNSA. Trimming stripped 5 bases from V and 3 bases from J, with 11 bases between. The CDR3 covers 13 residues. The CDR3 coding sequence is TGTGCCAGCAGCCCGGACGGATTCTACGAGCAGTACTTC. Translating gives CASSPDGFYEQYF.

This clonotype was seen many times. The chain couples TRBV7-9 to TRBJ2-5; either TRBD1 or TRBD2 may fit D (6 bases each). The V end lost 3 bases, the J end lost 1 base, and 9 bases lay between the germline ends. CDR1 and CDR2 from the germline V gene are SEHNR and FQNEAQ (reference sequence). CDR3 size: 14 residues. The CDR3 loop is CASSFGGPQETQYF. The CDR3, as DNA: TGTGCCAGCAGCTTCGGGGGCCCCCAAGAGACCCAGTACTTC.

There are many counts of this clonotype. This rearrangement joins TRBV6-1 to TRBJ2-3; TRBD1 aligns across 9 bases. The V gene end was trimmed by 5 bases and the J gene end by 2 bases; junction bases not matched to a gene: 5. The CDR3 contains 15 residues. Germline CDR1 is MNHNS and CDR2 is SASEGT. The CDR3 here is CASSTGGGLTDTQYF. CDR3 DNA sequence: TGTGCCAGCAGTACAGGGGGCGGCCTCACAGATACGCAGTATTTT.